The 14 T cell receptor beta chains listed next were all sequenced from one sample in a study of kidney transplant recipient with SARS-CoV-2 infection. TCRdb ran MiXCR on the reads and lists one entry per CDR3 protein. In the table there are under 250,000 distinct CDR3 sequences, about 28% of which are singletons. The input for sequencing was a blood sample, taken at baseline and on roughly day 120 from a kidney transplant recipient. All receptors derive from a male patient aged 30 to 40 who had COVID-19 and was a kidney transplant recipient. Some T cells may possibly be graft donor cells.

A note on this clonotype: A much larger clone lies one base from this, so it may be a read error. The CDR3 sequence: CASSGPGRGPEEQFF. As DNA, the CDR3 is TGTGCCAGCAGTGGGCCGGGACGGGGTCCCGAGGAGCAGTTCTTC. J is TRBJ2-1 and V is TRBV2; D may match TRBD1 or TRBD2 (5 bases each). Germline CDR1 is SNHLY and CDR2 is FYNNEI. This CDR3 region has 15 residues. Trimming pared 4 bases from V and 10 bases from J, leaving 20 bases between.

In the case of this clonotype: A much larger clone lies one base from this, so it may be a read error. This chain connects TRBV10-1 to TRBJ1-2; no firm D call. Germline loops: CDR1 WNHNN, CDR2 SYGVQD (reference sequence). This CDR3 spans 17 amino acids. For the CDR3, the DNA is TGCGCCAGCAGTGATCGTTTAAGATCGCGAAAGACCTATGGCCACACCTTC. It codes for CASSDRLRSRKTYGHTF.

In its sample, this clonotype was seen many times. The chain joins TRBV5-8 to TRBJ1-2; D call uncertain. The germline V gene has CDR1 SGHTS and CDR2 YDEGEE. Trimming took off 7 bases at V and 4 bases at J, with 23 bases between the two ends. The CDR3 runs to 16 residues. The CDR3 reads CASLVFHPRKTYGYTF. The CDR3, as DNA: TGTGCCAGCCTTGTCTTTCATCCACGAAAGACCTATGGCTACACCTTC.

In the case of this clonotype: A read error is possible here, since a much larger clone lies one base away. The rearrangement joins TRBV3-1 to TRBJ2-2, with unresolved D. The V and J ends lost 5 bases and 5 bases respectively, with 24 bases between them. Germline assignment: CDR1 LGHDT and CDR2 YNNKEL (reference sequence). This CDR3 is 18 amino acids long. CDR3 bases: TGTGCCAGCAGCTTTAACGATCCCACTTCAGGCTTGACCGGGGAGCTGTTTTTT. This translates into CASSFNDPTSGLTGELFF.

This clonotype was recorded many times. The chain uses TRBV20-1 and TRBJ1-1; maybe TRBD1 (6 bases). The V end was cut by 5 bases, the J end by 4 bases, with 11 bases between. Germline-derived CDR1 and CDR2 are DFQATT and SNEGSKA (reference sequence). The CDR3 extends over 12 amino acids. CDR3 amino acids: CSASGHLTEAFF. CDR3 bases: TGCAGTGCTTCGGGACATCTCACTGAAGCTTTCTTT.

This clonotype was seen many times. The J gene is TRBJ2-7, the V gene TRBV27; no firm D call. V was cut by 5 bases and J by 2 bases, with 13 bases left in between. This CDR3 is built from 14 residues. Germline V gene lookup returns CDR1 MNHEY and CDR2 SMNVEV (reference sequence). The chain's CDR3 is CASSPDNRAYEQYF. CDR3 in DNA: TGTGCCAGCAGTCCCGACAACCGGGCCTACGAGCAGTACTTC.

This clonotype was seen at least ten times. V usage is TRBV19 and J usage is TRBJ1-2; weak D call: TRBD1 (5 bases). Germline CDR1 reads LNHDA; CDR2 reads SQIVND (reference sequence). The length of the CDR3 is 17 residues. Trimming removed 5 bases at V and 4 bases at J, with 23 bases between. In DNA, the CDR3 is TGTGCCAGTAGTCAATATAGGACAAATCGAAAGACCTATGGCTACACCTTC. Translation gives CASSQYRTNRKTYGYTF.

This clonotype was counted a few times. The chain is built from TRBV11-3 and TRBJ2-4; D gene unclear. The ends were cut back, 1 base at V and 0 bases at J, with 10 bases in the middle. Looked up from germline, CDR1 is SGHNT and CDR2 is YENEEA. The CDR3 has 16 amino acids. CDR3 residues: CASSLAVEIAKNIQYF. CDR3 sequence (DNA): TGTGCCAGCAGCTTAGCGGTAGAGATAGCCAAAAACATTCAGTACTTC.

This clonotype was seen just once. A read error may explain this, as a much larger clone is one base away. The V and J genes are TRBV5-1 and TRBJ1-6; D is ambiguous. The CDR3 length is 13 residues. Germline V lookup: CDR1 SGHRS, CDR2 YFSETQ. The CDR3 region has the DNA TGCGCCAGCAGCTTGGGTGCGGATTCACCCATCCACTTT. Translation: CASSLGADSPIHF.

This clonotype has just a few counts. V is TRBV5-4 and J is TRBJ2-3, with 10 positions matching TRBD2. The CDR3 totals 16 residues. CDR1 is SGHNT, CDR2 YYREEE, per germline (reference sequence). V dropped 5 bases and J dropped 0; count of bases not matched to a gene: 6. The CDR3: CASSKLAGPSTDTQYF. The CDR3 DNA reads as TGTGCCAGCAGTAAACTAGCGGGGCCCAGCACAGATACGCAGTATTTT.

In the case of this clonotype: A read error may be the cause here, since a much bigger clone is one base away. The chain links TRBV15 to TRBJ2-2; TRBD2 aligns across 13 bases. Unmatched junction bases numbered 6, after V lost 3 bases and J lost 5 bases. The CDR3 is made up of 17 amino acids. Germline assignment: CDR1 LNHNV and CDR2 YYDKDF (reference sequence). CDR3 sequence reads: CATSSVLAGGGTGELFF. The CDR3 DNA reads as TGTGCCACCAGCAGCGTACTAGCGGGAGGGGGGACCGGGGAGCTGTTTTTT.

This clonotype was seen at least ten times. The CDR3 spells CASRGGAVGEKLFF. CDR3 DNA: TGTGCCAGCAGGGGGGGGGCTGTAGGTGAAAAACTGTTTTTT. The chain is built from TRBV6-6 and TRBJ1-4, with D possibly TRBD1 on 6 matching bases. The CDR3 consists of 14 residues. CDR1 is MNHNY, CDR2 SVGAGI, per germline (reference sequence). With 6 bases removed from V and 7 bases from J, the gap between germline ends came to 15 bases.

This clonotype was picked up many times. The DNA of the CDR3 is TGTGCCAGCAGTCGGGGGCGCTGCATCGGAAAGACCTATGGCTACACCTTC. It translates to CASSRGRCIGKTYGYTF. V is TRBV6-2 or TRBV6-3 and J is TRBJ1-2; D possibly corresponds to TRBD1 (6 bases). There are 17 residues in the CDR3. Trimming removed 5 bases at V and 4 bases at J, with 23 bases between. Germline assignment: CDR1 MNHEY and CDR2 SVGEGT.

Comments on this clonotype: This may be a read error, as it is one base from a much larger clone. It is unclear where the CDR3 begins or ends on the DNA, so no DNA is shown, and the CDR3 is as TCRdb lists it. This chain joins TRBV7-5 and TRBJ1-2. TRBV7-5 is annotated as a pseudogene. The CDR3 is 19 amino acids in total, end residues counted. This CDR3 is CISVAEAMDEVGKTYGYTF.